What follows describes a single T cell receptor (beta chain). The sample originates from a study of cytomegalovirus exposure and HLA in healthy donors. V was cut by 6 bases and J by 5 bases, with 15 bases left in between. Looked up from germline, CDR1 is MNHEY and CDR2 is SVGAGI. The CDR3 consists of 14 residues. Both 60 Vbeta primers and 13 Jbeta primers went into the PCR. Clones were read by immunoSEQ multiplex PCR, and TCRdb kept only the in-frame ones, dropping some. This sample's table reports 35,000 to 45,000 clones. V gene TRBV6-5 combines with J gene TRBJ2-3; a possible D gene is TRBD1 (6 bases). This TCR came from a male donor in good health and CMV-seronegative. Input material: PBMCs. CDR3 in amino acids: CASSHLTGQDTQYF. In DNA, the CDR3 is TGTGCCAGCAGCCATCTTACAGGGCAAGATACGCAGTATTTT.